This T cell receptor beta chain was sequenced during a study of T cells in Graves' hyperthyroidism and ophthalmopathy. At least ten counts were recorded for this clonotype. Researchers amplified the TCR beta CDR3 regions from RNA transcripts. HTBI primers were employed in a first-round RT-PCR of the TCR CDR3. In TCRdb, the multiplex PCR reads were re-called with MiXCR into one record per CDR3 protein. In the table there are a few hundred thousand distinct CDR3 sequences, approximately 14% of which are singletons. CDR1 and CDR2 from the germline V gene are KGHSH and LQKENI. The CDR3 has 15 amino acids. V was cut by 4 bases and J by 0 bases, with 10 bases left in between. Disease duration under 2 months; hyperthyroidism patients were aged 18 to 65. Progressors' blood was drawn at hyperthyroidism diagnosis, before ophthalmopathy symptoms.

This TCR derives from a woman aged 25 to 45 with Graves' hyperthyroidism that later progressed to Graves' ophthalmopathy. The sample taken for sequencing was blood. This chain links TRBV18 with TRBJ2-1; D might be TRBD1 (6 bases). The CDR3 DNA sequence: TGTGCCAGCTCACGGACACAGGGCTCCTACAATGAGCAGTTCTTC. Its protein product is CASSRTQGSYNEQFF.